What follows are 3 T cell receptor beta chains derived from one specimen sequenced in a study of blood T cell repertoires in COVID-19. Assay: immunoSEQ multiplex PCR; the TCRdb copy retains only in-frame clones and omits some. The sample shows more than 200,000 clones, roughly 89% of them seen only once. Material: PBMCs or T cells enriched from blood (not recorded which). The source of these receptors is a woman aged 25 to 39 who had recovered from COVID-19.

DNA of the CDR3: TGTGCCAGCTCACCGACGGACAGCCGCAATCAGCCCCAGCATTTT. Protein: CASSPTDSRNQPQHF. This rearrangement joins TRBV18 to TRBJ1-5; maybe TRBD1 (6 bases). Germline V gives CDR1 KGHSH, CDR2 LQKENI. The CDR3 spans 15 residues. Trimming removed 3 bases at V and 2 bases at J, with 11 bases between.

The chain links TRBV6-2 or TRBV6-3 to TRBJ2-5; no firm D call. This CDR3 comprises 13 residues. The V end lost 4 bases, the J end lost 1 base, and 7 bases lay between the germline ends. The germline V gene encodes CDR1 MNHEY and CDR2 SVGEGT. This chain's CDR3 is CASSLRVQETQYF. CDR3 coding DNA: TGTGCCAGCAGTTTACGGGTCCAAGAGACCCAGTACTTC.

This rearrangement joins TRBV7-9 to TRBJ1-1; maybe TRBD1 (6 bases). Germline V gene sequence: CDR1 SEHNR, CDR2 FQNEAQ (reference sequence). Trimming left V 4 bases short and J 11 bases short, with 17 bases between. The CDR3 spans 13 residues. CDR3 region: CASSSRDMSSAFF. DNA for the CDR3: TGTGCCAGCAGCTCGAGGGACATGTCAAGCGCTTTCTTT.